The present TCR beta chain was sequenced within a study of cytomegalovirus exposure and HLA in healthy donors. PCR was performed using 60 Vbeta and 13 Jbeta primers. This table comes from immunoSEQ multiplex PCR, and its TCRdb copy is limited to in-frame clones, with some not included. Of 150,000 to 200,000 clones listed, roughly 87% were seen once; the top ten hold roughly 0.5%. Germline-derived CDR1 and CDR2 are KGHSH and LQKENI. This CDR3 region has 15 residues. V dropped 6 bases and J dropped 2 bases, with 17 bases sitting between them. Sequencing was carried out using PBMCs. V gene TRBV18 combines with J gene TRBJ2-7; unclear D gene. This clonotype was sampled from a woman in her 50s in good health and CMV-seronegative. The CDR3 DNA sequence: TGTGCCAGCTCTTTTTACCGGCAGGTGACCTACGAGCAGTACTTC. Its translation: CASSFYRQVTYEQYF. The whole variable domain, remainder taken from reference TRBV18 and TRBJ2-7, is NAGVMQNPRHLVRRRGQEARLRCSPMKGHSHVYWYRQLPEEGLKFMVYLQKENIIDESGMPKERFSAEFPKEGPSILRIQQVVRGDSAAYFCASSFYRQVTYEQYFGPGTRLTVT.